The 25 T cell receptor beta chains reported below all come from one sample, sequenced in a study of cytomegalovirus exposure and HLA in healthy donors. It was with 60 Vbeta and 13 Jbeta primers that the PCR ran. The method was immunoSEQ multiplex PCR; TCRdb's version includes in-frame clones alone and lacks a portion of them. The sample holds approximately 170,000 clones; 68% are singletons and the top ten take 2.5% to 3.5%. Specimen: PBMCs. The receptors here all came from a woman between 40 and 55 years old in good health and CMV-seropositive.

This chain joins TRBV18 and TRBJ2-5; possible D gene TRBD1, 6 bases. The V end was cut by 2 bases, the J end by 1 base, with 14 bases between. Germline V gene sequence: CDR1 KGHSH, CDR2 LQKENI. The CDR3 length is 16 residues. The CDR3 nucleotides are TGTGCCAGCTCACCAAGGACAGCCAACTTCCAAGAGACCCAGTACTTC. It encodes CASSPRTANFQETQYF.

The chain recombines TRBV5-6 with TRBJ2-3, with TRBD2 matching 12 bases. The CDR3 loop spans 18 amino acids. V shed 1 base, J shed 1 base, and the junction held 7 bases outside the gene matches. Germline CDR1 SGHDT, CDR2 YYEEEE. CDR3: CASSLRLAGGPGTDTQYF. The CDR3 nucleotides read TGTGCCAGCAGCTTGAGGCTAGCGGGGGGGCCGGGCACAGATACGCAGTATTTT.

The V call is TRBV7-2, the J call TRBJ2-4, with 10 positions matching TRBD2. The CDR3 has 16 amino acids. The germline gives CDR1 SGHTA, CDR2 FQGNSA. The junction had 8 bases not matched to a gene; V was cut back by 0 bases and J by 9 bases. Here the CDR3 DNA reads TGTGCCAGCAGCTTAGCTAGCGGGGGGTTCCTGTCCATTCAGTACTTC. This gives the protein CASSLASGGFLSIQYF.

This clone was counted between two and nine times. The chain is built from TRBV2 and TRBJ1-6; the match to TRBD1 covers 7 bases. The germline CDR1 and CDR2 sequences are SNHLY and FYNNEI. V lost 7 bases to trimming and J lost 9 bases; unmatched junction nucleotides: 12. This CDR3 contains 15 residues. CDR3 residues: CASTGRGRLGSPLHF. Here the CDR3 DNA reads TGTGCCAGCACGGGAAGGGGGCGATTGGGTTCACCCCTCCACTTT.

A word on this clone: Germline is not matched at one junction end, which may reflect a read error. The rearrangement joins TRBV5-1 to TRBJ1-2, with TRBD1 as a possible D gene (6 bases). This CDR3 region has 14 residues. Germline lookup yields CDR1 SGHRS and CDR2 YFSETQ. The CDR3 region is CASSPLGDNYGYPF. CDR3 DNA sequence: TGCGCCAGCAGCCCGCTAGGGGACAACTATGGCTACCCCTTC.

The chain links TRBV29-1 to TRBJ1-4; 10 bases line up with TRBD1. Per germline, CDR1 SQVTM and CDR2 ANQGSEA. V dropped 0 bases and J dropped 10; count of bases not matched to a gene: 11. CDR3 length: 16 residues. CDR3 region: CSVEDGPGQGRVKLFF. The CDR3 region has the DNA TGCAGCGTTGAAGACGGACCGGGACAGGGGAGGGTAAAACTGTTTTTT.

The CDR3 DNA reads as TGTGCCAGCAGTTTTGGTGGGACAGGTCTCCGGGGCTACACCTTC. Protein product: CASSFGGTGLRGYTF. The gene calls are TRBV28 and TRBJ1-2, with 8 bases identical to TRBD1. The CDR3 has 15 residues. J gave up 8 bases and V 3 bases, and 11 bases lay outside the gene matches. Germline V gives CDR1 MDHEN, CDR2 SYDVKM.

The chain is built from TRBV7-9 and TRBJ1-1; 8 nucleotides agree with TRBD1. The CDR3 sequence is 12 residues long. Germline V gene lookup returns CDR1 SEHNR and CDR2 FQNEAQ (reference sequence). V shed 7 bases, J shed 6 bases, and the junction held 4 bases outside the gene matches. The CDR3: CASNPRGPEAFF. Here the CDR3 DNA reads TGTGCCAGCAACCCCAGGGGGCCTGAAGCTTTCTTT.

The rearrangement joins TRBV19 to TRBJ2-3; TRBD2 aligns across 12 bases. V lost 5 bases and J lost 4; bases outside the gene matches: 4. The CDR3 runs 15 residues. Germline V CDR1 and CDR2: LNHDA, SQIVND (reference sequence). The CDR3 sequence is CASSLTSGSADTQYF. The CDR3 DNA sequence: TGTGCCAGTAGTCTGACTAGCGGGAGCGCAGATACGCAGTATTTT.

The V and J genes are TRBV4-1 and TRBJ1-3; no clear D. With 4 bases removed from V and 2 bases from J, the gap between germline ends came to 18 bases. This CDR3 region has 17 residues. Per the germline V gene, CDR1 is MGHRA and CDR2 is YSYEKL. The DNA for the CDR3 is TGCGCCAGCAGCCCCAGCGGGAGGGATGTCCCTGGAAACACCATATATTTT. Residues: CASSPSGRDVPGNTIYF.

Only a few counts were recorded for this clone. The sample holds other DNA sequences that translate to the same CDR3. The chain carries TRBV6-6 and TRBJ2-7; D might be TRBD1 (6 bases). V lost 0 bases and J lost 2, with 14 bases in between. This CDR3 contains 16 residues. Germline-derived CDR1 and CDR2 are MNHNY and SVGAGI (reference sequence). The CDR3: CASSYSSVRDTYEQYF. The CDR3 DNA follows: TGTGCCAGCAGTTACTCATCCGTCCGGGACACCTACGAGCAGTACTTC.

This clone has a handful of counts. V gene TRBV5-1 combines with J gene TRBJ1-3; 10 nucleotides match TRBD1. The trim removed 0 bases at V and 0 bases at J, leaving 3 bases unmatched. CDR1 and CDR2 from the germline V gene are SGHRS and YFSETQ. This CDR3 contains 17 residues. The CDR3 region has the DNA TGCGCCAGCAGCTTGGACGGGACAGGGGCCTCTGGAAACACCATATATTTT. Its translation is CASSLDGTGASGNTIYF.

Only a few counts were recorded for this clone. Compared with germline, one end of the junction differs, possibly owing to a read error. The chain employs TRBV7-9 and TRBJ2-7; 8 bases line up with TRBD1. The CDR3 contains 12 residues. The germline V gene encodes CDR1 SEHNR and CDR2 FQNEAQ (reference sequence). The CDR3 loop reads CSSSKTGAEQYF. CDR3 DNA: TGTTCCAGCAGCAAGACAGGGGCCGAGCAGTACTTC.

The chain joins TRBV5-5 to TRBJ2-2, with 7 bases lining up with TRBD2. With V trimmed by 4 bases and J by 6 bases, 6 bases remained unmatched. The CDR3 sequence is 14 residues long. CDR1 and CDR2 (germline): SGHKS, YYEKEE (reference sequence). CDR3 sequence: CASSPLAWAGELFF. In nucleotides, the CDR3 is TGTGCCAGCAGCCCACTAGCGTGGGCCGGGGAGCTGTTTTTT.

The V call is TRBV23-1, the J call TRBJ1-2; perhaps TRBD1 as D (5 bases). TRBV23-1 is flagged as an ORF with uncertain function. The CDR3 consists of 13 residues. V was cut by 3 bases and J by 4 bases, with 9 bases left in between. The CDR3 DNA reads TGCGCCAGCAGTCAGGGGCTAAGCTATGGCTACACCTTC. Amino acid sequence: CASSQGLSYGYTF.

This clone was detected a few times. This sequence joins TRBV18 and TRBJ2-1, with D maybe TRBD1 (5 bases). V was pared by 0 bases and J by 0 bases, with 12 bases between. The CDR3 has 17 residues. CDR1 KGHSH and CDR2 LQKENI come from the germline V gene. The CDR3 DNA is TGTGCCAGCTCACCACCCCATCAGGGTAGCTCCTACAATGAGCAGTTCTTC. This encodes CASSPPHQGSSYNEQFF.

This chain joins TRBV18 and TRBJ1-5; TRBD1 agrees at 9 bases. The CDR3 runs 16 residues. V shed 4 bases and J 0 bases; nucleotides not matched to a gene: 4. Germline loops: CDR1 KGHSH, CDR2 LQKENI. This CDR3 reads CASSHRDRDSNQPQHF. DNA of the CDR3: TGTGCCAGCTCACACAGGGACAGGGATAGCAATCAGCCCCAGCATTTT.

The rearrangement links TRBV12-2 to TRBJ2-1; TRBD1 was called by the table and not checked on the DNA. TRBV12-2 counts as a pseudogene. CDR3 length equals 16 residues. The CDR3 DNA reads as TGTGCAAGTCGCACGAGACAGGGTTGCTCCTACAATGAGCAGTTCTTC. It yields the protein CASRTRQGCSYNEQFF.

The genes are TRBV7-2 and TRBJ2-3; a possible D gene is TRBD1 (6 bases). V shed 5 bases and J shed 2 bases, with 17 bases lying between them. The CDR3 has 16 residues. Germline CDR1 and CDR2: SGHTA and FQGNSA. The CDR3, as DNA: TGTGCCAGCAGCAATCGACAGGCTCCCCCCACAGATACGCAGTATTTT. Translated: CASSNRQAPPTDTQYF.

This clone came up once. CDR3 sequence reads: CASSIWAGDDEQYF. Here the CDR3 DNA reads TGTGCCAGTAGTATATGGGCAGGGGACGACGAGCAGTACTTC. The chain recombines TRBV19 with TRBJ2-7; the D gene is possibly TRBD1 (6 bases). Looked up from germline, CDR1 is LNHDA and CDR2 is SQIVND (reference sequence). Trimming cost V 2 bases and J 5 bases, with 13 bases left between them. The CDR3 consists of 14 residues.

The chain uses TRBV11-3 and TRBJ2-5; tentative D call: TRBD2 (5 bases). Trimming shortened V by 4 bases and J by 5 bases, and 11 bases separated the two germline ends. The CDR3 is 13 amino acids. CDR1 is SGHNT, CDR2 YENEEA, per germline. As DNA, the CDR3 is TGTGCCAGCAGCTCTGGACTGGCCGAGACCCAGTACTTC. Its translation: CASSSGLAETQYF.

The chain has TRBV18 and TRBJ1-5; 8 bases map to TRBD1. The J segment lost 3 bases and the V segment lost 3 bases, leaving 7 bases of the junction unmatched. Per germline, CDR1 KGHSH and CDR2 LQKENI. This CDR3 is built from 16 residues. CDR3 in amino acids: CASSPQGAPINQPQHF. The CDR3 DNA follows: TGTGCCAGCTCACCCCAGGGGGCCCCTATCAATCAGCCCCAGCATTTT.

The rearrangement uses TRBV4-3 and TRBJ1-2, with D tentatively TRBD1 (5 bases). The germline V and J ends were trimmed by 4 bases and 0 bases, with 15 bases remaining between them. This CDR3 is built from 16 residues. CDR1 is LGHNA, CDR2 YSLEER, per germline. CDR3 residues: CASSPYRQYANYGYTF. The CDR3 DNA reads TGCGCCAGCAGCCCATACAGACAGTACGCTAACTATGGCTACACCTTC.

The chain is built from TRBV6-1 and TRBJ2-3, with 7 bases lining up with TRBD2. Per germline, CDR1 MNHNS and CDR2 SASEGT. CDR3 size: 16 residues. Losses at the gene ends were 3 bases for V and 0 bases for J; bases not matched to a gene: 6. DNA for the CDR3: TGTGCCAGCAGTGATGAAGCGGGATCTAGCACAGATACGCAGTATTTT. This sequence encodes CASSDEAGSSTDTQYF.

The sample holds a few counts of this clone. The V and J genes are TRBV2 and TRBJ2-7; no reliable D call. Deletions cut 8 bases from V and 4 bases from J, with 6 bases between. Germline V gene sequence: CDR1 SNHLY, CDR2 FYNNEI. The CDR3 loop spans 10 amino acids. The CDR3 sequence is CASVQYEQYF. The CDR3 nucleotides are TGTGCCAGCGTTCAGTACGAGCAGTACTTC.